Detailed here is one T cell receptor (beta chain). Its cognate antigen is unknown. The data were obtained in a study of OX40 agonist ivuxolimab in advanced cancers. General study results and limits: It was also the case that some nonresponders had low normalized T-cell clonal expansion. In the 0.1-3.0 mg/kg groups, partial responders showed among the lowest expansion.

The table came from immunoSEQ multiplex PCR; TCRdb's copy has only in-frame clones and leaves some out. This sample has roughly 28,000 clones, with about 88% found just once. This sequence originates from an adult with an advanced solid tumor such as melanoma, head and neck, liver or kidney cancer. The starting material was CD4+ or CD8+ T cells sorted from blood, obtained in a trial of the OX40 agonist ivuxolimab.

This CDR3 is CASSFFSYEQYF. In DNA, the CDR3 is TGTGCCAGCAGCTTCTTTAGCTACGAGCAGTACTTC. The chain has TRBV13 and TRBJ2-7; D is uncertain. The germline V gene has CDR1 PRHDT and CDR2 FYEKMQ (reference sequence). V was clipped by 3 bases and J by 3 bases, with 6 bases between them. The CDR3 is made up of 12 amino acids.